The 29 T cell receptor beta chains listed next were all sequenced from one sample in a study of blood T cell repertoires in COVID-19. Sequencing was performed with immunoSEQ multiplex PCR; in TCRdb, only in-frame clones are kept and a portion is missing. The sample carries tens of thousands of clones, around nine tenths recorded once. The material sequenced was peripheral blood. These receptors all stem from a woman in her sixties with acute or convalescent COVID-19.

This clone was detected a few times. The chain uses TRBV19 and TRBJ2-5; 8 nucleotides align to TRBD1. The CDR3 is 16 residues long. Per germline, CDR1 LNHDA and CDR2 SQIVND (reference sequence). The junction had 10 bases not matched to a gene; V was cut back by 6 bases and J by 1 base. Written as DNA, the CDR3 is TGTGCCAGTAGCACGAAATTCGGGACAGGCCAAGAGACCCAGTACTTC. This sequence encodes CASSTKFGTGQETQYF.

The rearrangement links TRBV5-1 to TRBJ2-3; TRBD1 is a possible D gene (5 bases). Germline CDR1 SGHRS, CDR2 YFSETQ. V was pared by 4 bases and J by 5 bases, with 11 bases between. The CDR3 runs 13 residues. In DNA, the CDR3 is TGCGCCAGCAGCATAGGGGCCGAAGATACGCAGTATTTT. Translation: CASSIGAEDTQYF. The full variable domain, completed using reference TRBV5-1 and TRBJ2-3, is KAGVTQTPRYLIKTRGQQVTLSCSPISGHRSVSWYQQTPGQGLQFLFEYFSETQRNKGNFPGRFSGRQFSNSRSEMNVSTLELGDSALYLCASSIGAEDTQYFGPGTRLTVL.

The chain has TRBV3-1 (or the pseudogene TRBV3-2) and TRBJ2-6; D unresolved. V lost 1 base and J 1 base, leaving 8 bases between the germline ends. Germline-derived CDR1 and CDR2 are LGHDT and YNNKEL (reference sequence). This CDR3 is 16 amino acids long. The CDR3 reads CASSQATLSGANVLTF. CDR3 bases: TGTGCCAGCAGCCAAGCTACCCTATCTGGGGCCAACGTCCTGACTTTC.

This chain links TRBV20-1 with TRBJ2-5; a possible D gene is TRBD1 (6 bases). Trimming removed 7 bases at V and 7 bases at J, with 13 bases between. The CDR3 runs to 11 residues. In germline, CDR1 is DFQATT, CDR2 SNEGSKA (reference sequence). CDR3 sequence (DNA): TGCAGTGAACACAGGGTGGGGACCCAGTACTTC. Translated, it gives CSEHRVGTQYF.

The rearrangement links TRBV5-6 to TRBJ2-2; D not certain. V was clipped by 4 bases and J by 5 bases, with 6 bases between them. CDR3 length: 12 residues. Germline V gene data show CDR1 as SGHDT and CDR2 as YYEEEE. CDR3 nucleotides: TGTGCCAGCAGCCCCCTAACCGGGGAGCTGTTTTTT. Translation gives CASSPLTGELFF.

This chain uses TRBV4-2 with TRBJ2-2, with 14 bases identical to TRBD2. The CDR3 is 17 residues long. V shed 5 bases and J 4 bases; nucleotides not matched to a gene: 6. Germline CDR1 is LGHNA and CDR2 is YNFKEQ. CDR3 DNA: TGTGCCAGCAGCTGGCCCGGACTAGCGGGGGGCACCGGGGAGCTGTTTTTT. It specifies CASSWPGLAGGTGELFF.

This sequence joins TRBV10-3 and TRBJ2-5, with a weak D call TRBD1 (5 bases). The CDR3 covers 14 residues. Germline CDR1 reads ENHRY; CDR2 reads SYGVKD. Between the trimmed V and J ends, which lost 7 bases and 3 bases, there was a span of 15 bases. The CDR3 spells CAIKQTVQEETQYF. The CDR3 nucleotides are TGTGCCATCAAGCAGACAGTTCAGGAAGAGACCCAGTACTTC.

This chain uses TRBV28 with TRBJ1-5; D is unresolved. V lost 4 bases and J 3 bases, leaving 10 bases between the germline ends. The CDR3 totals 14 residues. CDR1 and CDR2 from the germline V gene are MDHEN and SYDVKM. As DNA, the CDR3 is TGTGCCAGCAGTTCTAACGGGGTCAATCAGCCCCAGCATTTT. Translated: CASSSNGVNQPQHF.

V and J are TRBV15 and TRBJ1-5, with a weak D call TRBD1 (6 bases). Germline V lookup: CDR1 LNHNV, CDR2 YYDKDF (reference sequence). CDR3 length: 16 residues. With 1 base removed from V and 7 bases from J, the gap between germline ends came to 17 bases. CDR3 DNA sequence: TGTGCCACCAGCAGAGGGCAGGGAGGGGGAGAACAGCCCCAGCATTTT. As protein: CATSRGQGGGEQPQHF.

The J gene is TRBJ2-3, the V gene TRBV12-3 or TRBV12-4; weak D call: TRBD1 (6 bases). The CDR3 has 13 amino acids. Trimming stripped 6 bases from V and 5 bases from J, with 12 bases between. Here the CDR3 reads CASRSGVKDTQYF. In DNA form, the CDR3 reads TGTGCCAGCAGGTCAGGGGTGAAAGATACGCAGTATTTT.

The CDR3 region is CASSPGGKTTNEKLFF. The CDR3 DNA reads as TGTGCCAGCAGTCCGGGTGGAAAAACAACTAATGAAAAACTGTTTTTT. The chain is built from TRBV28 and TRBJ1-4; D is undetermined. V was shortened by 5 bases and J by 0 bases, with 13 bases between the two germline ends. Germline CDR1 and CDR2: MDHEN and SYDVKM. The CDR3 covers 16 residues.

The V call is TRBV4-2, the J call TRBJ2-2; TRBD2 matches at 15 bases. CDR1 is LGHNA, CDR2 YNFKEQ, per germline. The junction had 7 bases not matched to a gene; V was cut back by 4 bases and J by 4 bases. The CDR3 is 18 residues long. This chain's CDR3 is CASSRGTSGRTRTGELFF. The CDR3 bases are TGTGCCAGCAGCCGAGGGACTAGCGGGAGGACCCGCACCGGGGAGCTGTTTTTT.

About this clone: Other DNA sequences in the sample encode the same CDR3. The chain is built from TRBV7-9 and TRBJ1-2; D gene ambiguous. CDR1 is SEHNR and CDR2 is FQNEAQ in the germline V gene (reference sequence). Trimming took 1 base from V and 0 from J, leaving 3 bases between them. The CDR3 runs to 13 residues. The CDR3 spells CASSLDSNYGYTF. CDR3 nucleotides: TGTGCCAGCAGCTTAGACTCTAACTATGGCTACACCTTC. Filled out from reference TRBV7-9 and TRBJ1-2, the complete variable domain reads DTGVSQNPRHKITKRGQNVTFRCDPISEHNRLYWYRQTLGQGPEFLTYFQNEAQLEKSRLLSDRFSAERPKGSFSTLEIQRTEQGDSAMYLCASSLDSNYGYTFGSGTRLTVV.

In its sample, this clone was seen a few times. The genes are TRBV6-6 and TRBJ1-2; 9 bases line up with TRBD1. The CDR3 runs 14 residues. After removal of 2 bases from V and 7 bases from J, the junction contained 5 bases not matched to a gene. Germline CDR1 MNHNY, CDR2 SVGAGI (reference sequence). CDR3 coding DNA: TGTGCCAGCAGTTACCTAACAGGGGGCTCTGGCTACACCTTC. Translating it yields CASSYLTGGSGYTF.

The table lists this clone with a count of one. The chain couples TRBV5-1 to TRBJ1-4; 8 bases match TRBD1. Germline CDR1 reads SGHRS; CDR2 reads YFSETQ. The CDR3 extends over 17 amino acids. V shed 4 bases, J shed 3 bases, and the junction held 11 bases outside the gene matches. The CDR3 DNA reads TGCGCCAGCAGCCGTACAACAGGGGGGATGGCTAATGAAAAACTGTTTTTT. This translates into CASSRTTGGMANEKLFF.

This chain connects TRBV7-9 to TRBJ1-2, with D perhaps TRBD1 (5 bases). Germline V gene sequence: CDR1 SEHNR, CDR2 FQNEAQ (reference sequence). The ends were cut back, 2 bases at V and 4 bases at J, with 8 bases in the middle. There are 13 residues in the CDR3. CDR3 sequence (DNA): TGTGCCAGCAGCTTAAGGGGAGGCTATGGCTACACCTTC. It yields the protein CASSLRGGYGYTF.

The V and J genes are TRBV27 and TRBJ1-2; the match to TRBD1 covers 7 bases. Germline CDR1 is MNHEY and CDR2 is SMNVEV (reference sequence). The CDR3 length is 15 residues. Trimming took 4 bases from V and 3 from J; bases not matched to a gene: 8. The CDR3 sequence: CASSSPLTGHYGYTF. CDR3 coding DNA: TGTGCCAGCAGTTCACCTCTGACAGGGCACTATGGCTACACCTTC.

This chain uses TRBV3-1 (or the pseudogene TRBV3-2) with TRBJ2-5; tentatively, D is TRBD2 (5 bases). CDR1 is LGHDT, CDR2 YNNKEL, per germline (reference sequence). CDR3 length: 16 residues. V lost 5 bases and J 5 bases, leaving 21 bases between the germline ends. This CDR3 reads CASSSSSEGGVETQYF. The CDR3 DNA reads TGTGCCAGCAGCTCCAGTAGCGAAGGAGGTGTCGAGACCCAGTACTTC.

This sequence joins TRBV12-3 or TRBV12-4 and TRBJ2-5; the match to TRBD2 covers 7 bases. The CDR3 totals 13 residues. V shed 4 bases, J shed 7 bases, and the junction held 6 bases outside the gene matches. CDR3 sequence reads: CASSSGRGGTQYF. CDR3 coding DNA: TGTGCCAGCAGTTCGGGCCGCGGGGGGACCCAGTACTTC.

In its sample, this clone was seen a few times. The chain joins TRBV19 to TRBJ1-2, with a tentative D call TRBD1 (6 bases). The V gene's germline CDR1 is LNHDA and CDR2 SQIVND (reference sequence). V was cut by 7 bases and J by 6 bases, with 24 bases left in between. This CDR3 comprises 16 residues. The CDR3 reads CASTPDRGGGLNGYTF. The CDR3 DNA follows: TGTGCCAGTACCCCCGATCGGGGGGGCGGATTGAATGGCTACACCTTC. Complete variable domain (other parts from reference TRBV19 and TRBJ1-2): DGGITQSPKYLFRKEGQNVTLSCEQNLNHDAMYWYRQDPGQGLRLIYYSQIVNDFQKGDIAEGYSVSREKKESFPLTVTSAQKNPTAFYLCASTPDRGGGLNGYTFGSGTRLTVV.

The V gene is TRBV4-2, the J gene TRBJ1-5; 9 nucleotides align to TRBD1. In germline, CDR1 is LGHNA, CDR2 YNFKEQ. V lost 0 bases to trimming and J lost 4 bases; unmatched junction nucleotides: 7. The CDR3 has 17 residues. The CDR3 loop reads CASSQDADRGKNQPQHF. CDR3 DNA sequence: TGTGCCAGCAGCCAAGATGCGGACAGGGGCAAAAATCAGCCCCAGCATTTT.

The genes are TRBV7-9 and TRBJ1-5; D remains unclear. Trimming cost V 1 base and J 5 bases, with 15 bases left between them. The CDR3 has 16 amino acids. CDR1 is SEHNR, CDR2 FQNEAQ, per germline (reference sequence). DNA of the CDR3: TGTGCCAGCAGCTTAGGGCCCGGGAAGGGCGATCAGCCCCAGCATTTT. This sequence encodes CASSLGPGKGDQPQHF.

The chain links TRBV30 to TRBJ1-1; perhaps TRBD1 as D (6 bases). Trimming cost V 5 bases and J 1 base, with 14 bases left between them. Germline lookup yields CDR1 GTSNPN and CDR2 SVGIG (reference sequence). The CDR3 extends over 14 amino acids. DNA for the CDR3: TGTGCCTGGGTTGAATGGACAGCGAACACTGAAGCTTTCTTT. Protein sequence: CAWVEWTANTEAFF.

CDR3 sequence reads: CASSIESERQTEAFF. The CDR3 DNA reads as TGTGCCAGTAGTATTGAGTCCGAGAGACAAACTGAAGCTTTCTTT. The chain is built from TRBV19 and TRBJ1-1; D is unresolved. Germline CDR1 and CDR2: LNHDA and SQIVND (reference sequence). With 3 bases removed from V and 5 bases from J, the gap between germline ends came to 16 bases. CDR3 length equals 15 residues.

The chain uses TRBV5-1 and TRBJ1-2, with D unresolved. This CDR3 has 14 amino acids. CDR1 is SGHRS, CDR2 YFSETQ, per germline. Between the trimmed V and J ends, which lost 3 bases and 0 bases, there was a span of 9 bases. The CDR3: CASSSTTANYGYTF. CDR3 DNA sequence: TGCGCCAGCAGCTCCACCACAGCTAACTATGGCTACACCTTC. Supplemented by reference TRBV5-1 and TRBJ1-2, the full variable domain reads KAGVTQTPRYLIKTRGQQVTLSCSPISGHRSVSWYQQTPGQGLQFLFEYFSETQRNKGNFPGRFSGRQFSNSRSEMNVSTLELGDSALYLCASSSTTANYGYTFGSGTRLTVV.

V and J are TRBV6-5 and TRBJ2-5; 10 bases agree with TRBD1. Germline V CDR1 and CDR2: MNHEY, SVGAGI. The V gene end was trimmed by 1 base and the J gene end by 3 bases; junction bases not matched to a gene: 2. The CDR3 loop spans 15 amino acids. The CDR3 DNA follows: TGTGCCAGCAGTTACTGGGGACAGGGGAAAGAGACCCAGTACTTC. Translating it yields CASSYWGQGKETQYF.

The rearrangement uses TRBV4-2 and TRBJ1-6, with 8 bases identical to TRBD1. V lost 6 bases and J lost 12; bases outside the gene matches: 7. The CDR3 has 13 residues. CDR1 LGHNA and CDR2 YNFKEQ come from the germline V gene. The CDR3 sequence: CASRREQGGPLHF. CDR3 DNA: TGTGCCAGCAGACGCGAACAGGGGGGACCCCTCCACTTT.

Only one count was recorded for this clone. The chain has TRBV6-1 and TRBJ1-1; D remains unclear. Germline CDR1 is MNHNS and CDR2 is SASEGT. CDR3 size: 16 residues. With 3 bases removed from V and 8 bases from J, the gap between germline ends came to 22 bases. CDR3 nucleotides: TGTGCCAGCAGTGAGCGGTTCCGCTCGGGATTGGCAGAAGCTTTCTTT. Its translation: CASSERFRSGLAEAFF.

This clone was seen a handful of times. The chain links TRBV19 to TRBJ1-1; 10 positions agree with TRBD1. V gave up 6 bases and J gave up 1 base; unmatched junction bases: 5. The CDR3 is 15 residues long. CDR1 is LNHDA and CDR2 is SQIVND in the germline V gene (reference sequence). CDR3 sequence: CASRLDRGTNTEAFF. The CDR3 region has the DNA TGTGCCAGTAGGTTGGACAGGGGGACGAACACTGAAGCTTTCTTT. Combining the CDR3 with reference TRBV19 and TRBJ1-1 gives the whole variable domain DGGITQSPKYLFRKEGQNVTLSCEQNLNHDAMYWYRQDPGQGLRLIYYSQIVNDFQKGDIAEGYSVSREKKESFPLTVTSAQKNPTAFYLCASRLDRGTNTEAFFGQGTRLTVV.